This record looks at one TCR beta chain sequence and its context. The data were taken from a study of CD8 T cells in Susac syndrome. Sequencing targeted TCR beta in blood CD8+ and CD4+ T cells. A quantity of roughly 0.5 to 1 ug RNA underwent reverse transcription using random hexamers. TCRdb itself ran the immunoSEQ multiplex PCR reads through MiXCR, one entry per CDR3 protein. The sample yields about 300,000 distinct CDR3 sequences, around 91% seen once. Source material: CD8+ T cells from PBMCs. The TCR comes from a human donor with multiple sclerosis.

CDR3 protein: CASSQDRSQTSGSYEQYF. DNA for the CDR3: TGCGCCAGCAGCCAAGATCGAAGTCAGACTAGCGGTTCCTACGAGCAGTACTTC. The chain joins TRBV4-3 to TRBJ2-7; 9 bases line up with TRBD2. The germline CDR1 and CDR2 sequences are LGHNA and YSLEER. The junction had 10 bases not matched to a gene; V was cut back by 0 bases and J by 1 base. The CDR3 is 18 amino acids.